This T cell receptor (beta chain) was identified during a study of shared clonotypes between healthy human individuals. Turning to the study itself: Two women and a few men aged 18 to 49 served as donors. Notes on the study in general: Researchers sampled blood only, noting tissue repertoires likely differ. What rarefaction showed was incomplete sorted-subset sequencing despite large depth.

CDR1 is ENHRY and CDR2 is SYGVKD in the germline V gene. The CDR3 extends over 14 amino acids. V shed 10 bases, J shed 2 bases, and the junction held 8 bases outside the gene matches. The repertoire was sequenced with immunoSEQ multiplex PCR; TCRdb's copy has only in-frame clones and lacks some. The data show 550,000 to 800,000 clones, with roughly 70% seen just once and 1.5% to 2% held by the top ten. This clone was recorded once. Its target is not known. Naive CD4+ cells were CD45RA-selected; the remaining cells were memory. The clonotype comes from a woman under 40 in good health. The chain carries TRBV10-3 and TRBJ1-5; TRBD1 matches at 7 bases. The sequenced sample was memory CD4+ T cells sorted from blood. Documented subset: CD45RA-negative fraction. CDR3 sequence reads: CATRPDRGNQPQHF. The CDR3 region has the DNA TGTGCCACCCGGCCCGACAGGGGCAATCAGCCCCAGCATTTT.